A single sample gave rise to the 14 T cell receptor beta chains below, sequenced in a study of read filtering for tumor transcriptome and immune sequencing. From 400 to 450 ng of RNA, a library with molecular barcoded alpha/delta and beta/gamma adaptors was made. TCRdb reprocessed the reads via MiXCR and lists one record per CDR3 protein. The data hold 20,000 to 25,000 distinct CDR3 sequences, with approximately 13% observed a single time. The sequencing sample was made of a population of CD138-negative cells sorted from bone marrow. These receptors all stem from a donor aged 40 or older with multiple myeloma.

Details on this clonotype: Being one base from a much bigger clone, this may be a read error. The CDR3 nucleotides read TGCGCCAGCGCGGAGGAGAACACTGAAGCTTTCTTT. This encodes CASAEENTEAFF. The V and J genes are TRBV5-1 and TRBJ1-1; no firm D call. The CDR3 contains 12 residues. In germline, CDR1 is SGHRS, CDR2 YFSETQ. V was trimmed by 7 bases and J by 1 base, leaving 8 bases between them.

This clonotype has only a few counts. Being one base from a much bigger clone, this may be a read error. The J gene is TRBJ2-1, the V gene TRBV5-1; the D is unclear. The CDR3 spans 12 residues. CDR1 and CDR2 (germline): SGHRS, YFSETQ. CDR3 in DNA: TGCGCCAGCCGGGCATCCTACAATGGGCAGTTCTTC. Amino acid sequence: CASRASYNGQFF.

This clonotype has more than one count but fewer than ten. J is TRBJ2-2 and V is TRBV29-1; TRBD2 agrees at 14 bases. Per the germline V gene, CDR1 is SQVTM and CDR2 is ANQGSEA. With 7 bases clipped from V and 4 bases from J, the junction kept 8 bases outside the gene matches. The CDR3 sequence is 16 residues long. CDR3 in DNA: TGCAGCGCCACGACTAGCGGGAGGGCTGGCACCGGGGAGCTGTTTTTT. This codes for CSATTSGRAGTGELFF.

There are many counts of this clonotype. The chain recombines TRBV29-1 with TRBJ1-1; perhaps TRBD1 as D (5 bases). This CDR3 comprises 14 residues. Germline CDR1 reads SQVTM; CDR2 reads ANQGSEA. V lost 2 bases and J lost 1, with 11 bases in between. This chain's CDR3 is CSVESGLTNTEAFF. The CDR3 coding sequence is TGCAGCGTTGAATCGGGACTTACGAACACTGAAGCTTTCTTT.

Turning to this clonotype: A read error is possible here, since a much larger clone lies one base away. This chain connects TRBV7-9 to TRBJ2-1; D uncertain. The CDR3 totals 12 residues. Germline CDR1 SEHNR, CDR2 FQNEAQ (reference sequence). Trimming shortened V by 4 bases and J by 7 bases, and 8 bases separated the two germline ends. The CDR3 DNA follows: TGTGCCAGCAGCTCTGTTCTTAATGAGCAGTTCTTC. Translating gives CASSSVLNEQFF.

This clonotype has only a few counts. The chain is built from TRBV4-1 and TRBJ2-1; D is perhaps TRBD1 (6 bases). CDR1 and CDR2 (germline): MGHRA, YSYEKL. The CDR3 is 14 amino acids. Trimming took 5 bases from V and 4 from J, leaving 12 bases between them. CDR3: CASSDGQSYNEQFF. The CDR3 DNA follows: TGCGCCAGCAGCGACGGACAGTCATACAATGAGCAGTTCTTC.

This clonotype has a count of ten or more. J is TRBJ2-2 and V is TRBV25-1; D is unresolved. Germline-derived CDR1 and CDR2 are MGHDK and SYGVNS. CDR3 length: 15 amino acids. V was shortened by 1 base and J by 3 bases, with 9 bases between the two germline ends. The CDR3 protein is CASSEFGTYTGELFF. Written as DNA, the CDR3 is TGTGCCAGCAGTGAATTCGGCACCTACACCGGGGAGCTGTTTTTT.

This clonotype was seen repeatedly, ten times or more. One end of the junction fails to match germline, which may point to a read error. J is TRBJ2-1 and V is TRBV11-2; perhaps TRBD2 as D (6 bases). In germline, CDR1 is SGHAT, CDR2 FQNNGV. The CDR3 contains 15 residues. CDR3 sequence: CASSLGGVTYNGQFF. The CDR3 nucleotides are TGTGCCAGCAGCTTGGGCGGGGTAACCTACAATGGGCAGTTCTTC.

This clonotype was seen more than once but under ten times. V is TRBV6-6 and J is TRBJ2-5; a possible D gene is TRBD2 (5 bases). Trimming took off 6 bases at V and 13 bases at J, with 21 bases between the two ends. CDR3 size: 13 residues. From germline, CDR1 is MNHNY and CDR2 SVGAGI (reference sequence). CDR3 in amino acids: CASSPGERRRRYF. In DNA form, the CDR3 reads TGTGCCAGCAGCCCCGGGGAGAGACGGCGGCGGTACTTC.

This clonotype was found many times. The chain links TRBV11-2 to TRBJ2-3; D is tentatively TRBD1 or TRBD2 (6 bases each). From germline, CDR1 is SGHAT and CDR2 FQNNGV. The CDR3 has 13 amino acids. The V and J ends lost 9 bases and 2 bases respectively, with 12 bases between them. The DNA of the CDR3 is TGTGCCAGTGGGGGCGGGACCACAGATACGCAGTATTTT. It is translated as CASGGGTTDTQYF.

This clonotype was detected ten times or more. The gene calls are TRBV7-2 and TRBJ2-3; D is undetermined. The CDR3 has 13 amino acids. Deletions cut 5 bases from V and 0 bases from J, with 6 bases between. Germline assignment: CDR1 SGHTA and CDR2 FQGNSA. This CDR3 is CASSPPSTDTQYF. As DNA, the CDR3 is TGTGCCAGCAGCCCCCCTAGCACAGATACGCAGTATTTT. Variable domain in full (rest from reference TRBV7-2 and TRBJ2-3): GAGVSQSPSNKVTEKGKDVELRCDPISGHTALYWYRQSLGQGLEFLIYFQGNSAPDKSGLPSDRFSAERTGGSVSTLTIQRTQQEDSAVYLCASSPPSTDTQYFGPGTRLTVL.

This clonotype has a count of ten or more. This rearrangement joins TRBV5-1 to TRBJ2-7, with 11 bases identical to TRBD1. With V trimmed by 4 bases and J by 5 bases, 8 bases remained unmatched. CDR1 and CDR2 from the germline V gene are SGHRS and YFSETQ. This CDR3 is built from 15 residues. The CDR3: CASSRGQGVMDEQYF. CDR3 in DNA: TGCGCCAGCAGCAGGGGACAGGGGGTCATGGACGAGCAGTACTTC.

The sample holds many counts of this clonotype. At one end the junction does not follow the germline gene, possibly because of a read error. V usage is TRBV5-1 and J usage is TRBJ2-1; possible D gene TRBD1, 6 bases. The CDR3 runs to 8 residues. Germline V lookup: CDR1 SGHRS, CDR2 YFSETQ. CDR3 DNA sequence: TGCGCCAGCAGCCAGGGGATCTTC. Amino acids: CASSQGIF. The full variable domain, rest sourced from reference TRBV5-1 and TRBJ2-1, is KAGVTQTPRYLIKTRGQQVTLSCSPISGHRSVSWYQQTPGQGLQFLFEYFSETQRNKGNFPGRFSGRQFSNSRSEMNVSTLELGDSALYLCASSQGIFGPGTRLTVL.

The chain has TRBV20-1 and TRBJ2-1; 7 bases align to TRBD1. The CDR3 loop spans 15 amino acids. Germline values: CDR1 DFQATT, CDR2 SNEGSKA (reference sequence). V was clipped by 2 bases and J by 3 bases; unmatched bases: 7. The CDR3 spells CSARSRDSHYNEQFF. DNA of the CDR3: TGCAGTGCTAGATCCCGGGACAGCCACTACAATGAGCAGTTCTTC.